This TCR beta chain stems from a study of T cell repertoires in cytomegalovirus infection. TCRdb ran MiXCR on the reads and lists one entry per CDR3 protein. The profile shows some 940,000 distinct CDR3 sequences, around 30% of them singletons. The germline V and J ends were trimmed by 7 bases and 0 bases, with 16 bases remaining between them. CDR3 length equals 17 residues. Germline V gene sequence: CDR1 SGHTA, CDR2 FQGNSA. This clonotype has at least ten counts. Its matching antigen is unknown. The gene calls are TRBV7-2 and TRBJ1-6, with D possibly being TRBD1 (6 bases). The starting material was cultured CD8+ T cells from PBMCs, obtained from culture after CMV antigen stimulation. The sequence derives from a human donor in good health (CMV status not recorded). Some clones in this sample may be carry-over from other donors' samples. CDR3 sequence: CASTTLDRTSYNSPLHF. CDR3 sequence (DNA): TGTGCCAGCACCACCTTGGACAGAACCTCCTATAATTCACCCCTCCACTTT.